This TCR beta chain was sequenced in a study of cytomegalovirus exposure and HLA in healthy donors (dated by TCRdb to the late 2010s). About the investigation overall: An earlier analysis of several hundred of the donors reported under 300 Gb of sequence data and 117 million unique TCR beta sequences obtained from some 200 million T cells. Alongside the repertoire data, information on donor age, sex, ethnicity and CMV serostatus was compiled. Every repertoire in the discovery cohort had been generated on one and the same sequencing platform. The study profiled the T cell repertoires of around 700 subjects by immunosequencing and related them to cytomegalovirus serostatus. A later genetic analysis took genome-wide SNP genotypes for about 55% of the 666 donors and used that subset as a discovery cohort. About five DR-DQ haplotypes were handled as single units for association and clustering because linkage in the cohort was strong. Among around 400 genotyped donors of the cohort, an average of approximately 250,000 unique TCR beta nucleotide sequences were sequenced per donor, about a sixth of them non-productive. An earlier analysis of 587 of the donors used high-throughput TCR beta sequencing to judge whether each TCR beta V gene segment behaved as functional or pseudogenic. The genetic ancestry cluster associated with self-reported Caucasian donors included 65% to 90% of the roughly 380 genotyped donors. Typing coverage varied by locus: roughly 620-640 donors for A, B, C, DRB1 and DQB1; approximately 520 for DQA1; over 600 for DPA1; 450 to 480 for DPB1. Both class I and class II loci were covered by HLA typing, at four-digit resolution. The study combined high-throughput TCR immunosequencing, statistical association of individual TCRs with disease status, and machine learning to predict cytomegalovirus infection status. Along with the roughly 710-subject first cohort, a separate validation cohort of 120 different subjects was used. About 280 gigabases of sequencing data and 70 million to 100 million unique TCR sequences made up an early release that covered 640 HLA-typed donors. The later analysis used no new phenotypic data to find candidate immune exposures, relying instead on TCR beta sequences and their occurrence across donors. The aim of the study was to test whether cataloging public T cell receptors could identify signatures of past pathogen exposure. To study patterns of TCR occurrence, a later analysis re-analyzed previously published TCR beta repertoires from several hundred donors and added high-resolution HLA genotyping.

Regarding this clone: The antigen this receptor binds is unknown.

In total, 600 or so healthy bone marrow donors made up the cohort. All cohort members were sampled while nominally healthy, although unrecorded immune exposures were likely present. The donor was CMV seropositive and belonged to the group of 250 to 300 seropositive cohort members. A peripheral blood sample was provided by each donor, and peripheral blood mononuclear cells were used for TCR beta sequencing. The Qiagen DNeasy Blood Extraction Kit was used to extract genomic DNA from the blood cell samples. The CDR3 spans 14 residues, from the cysteine through the phenylalanine. The sequence is cut down to CDR3 DNA, 42 bases in frame from base 1. Per the germline V gene (reference sequence), LNHNV is the CDR1 and YYDKDF is the CDR2. Relative to germline, V is missing 4 bases and J is missing 11 bases, with 12 bases of the junction outside any gene match. Library prep was done by the immunoSEQ multiplex PCR assay. A mixture of 60 forward primers for TCR Vbeta segments and 13 reverse primers for TCR Jbeta segments was used in the multiplex PCR. The CDR3 region of rearranged TCR beta genes was amplified from genomic DNA by a multiplex PCR assay. The amplified TCR beta libraries were sequenced on the Illumina HiSeq System as 87-base-pair reads. The original pipeline was this. In a later analysis, around 80 million unique TCR beta chains were counted across the approximately 640 repertoires, and roughly 11 million of these chains were shared by at least two donors. Raw reads were error-corrected and collapsed into unique sequences with a nearest-neighbor algorithm that merged closely related sequences to remove PCR and sequencing errors. CDR3 sequences were aligned to IMGT reference sequences to assign V, D and J gene segments. Each retained sequence needed at least a six-nucleotide match to both a V gene segment and a J gene segment. Rearrangements were called productive when the CDR3 lacked stop codons and stayed in frame with V and J; all others were non-productive. CDR3 was defined according to IMGT convention as the region running from the second conserved V-encoded cysteine to the conserved J-encoded phenylalanine. In an earlier analysis of roughly 580 of the donors, sequences lacking an unambiguous match to a single V gene segment were excluded. An earlier analysis of 500 to 600 of the donors classified V segments as functional when productive rearrangements were above 56.7% and as segregating when the standard deviation between donors was above 5%. A statistical classification framework was built to diagnose cytomegalovirus status from the catalog of TCR beta chain sequences. In a later analysis, TCR nucleotide sequences were compared against IMGT/GENE-DB human TR gene sequences so that V and J genes could be assigned. A later analysis assigned CDR3 sequences and most-parsimonious VDJ recombination scenarios with the TCRdist pipeline. In a later analysis, every TCR beta chain was defined by the combination of its CDR3 amino acid sequence and its V-gene family, and reads without a unique V-gene family were dropped. To address suspected cross-contamination and a sequencing artifact, a later analysis removed around 600 highly shared, low-generation-probability nucleotide sequences. In a later analysis, a clonal expansion index for each public chain was calculated from normalized within-repertoire ranks of inferred template counts. A later analysis computed generation probabilities with a VDJ recombination model fitted to out-of-frame rearrangements, and checked the results against IGoR. Hypergeometric tests were used in a later analysis to score TCR-TCR, TCR-HLA and TCR-CMV co-occurrence, with a repertoire-size bias correction applied to the TCR pairs. In a later analysis, false discovery rates were estimated by permuting HLA or CMV assignments 20 times. A later analysis grouped co-occurring TCRs with DBSCAN, adding TCRdist sequence similarity when clustering within HLA-allele-positive subsets. For co-occurrence clustering, repertoires with fewer than 30,000 or more than 120,000 public chains were excluded, along with roughly 5 repertoires with anomalous nucleotide sharing. TCRdb's version of the immuneACCESS table is confined to in-frame rearrangements and falls short of the full clone set. An unresolved V gene accounts for under half of the shortfall where checked; the remainder is of unknown origin. V and J calls and clone size are copied from that table; D and trimming were computed from the DNA. The sample's records list around 50,000 clones. Of the sample, approximately 11% falls within the top ten clones.

Broad study findings and their caveats: A few of the identified cytomegalovirus-associated TCR beta chains were confirmed in vitro to be specific for cytomegalovirus antigens. A total of around 150 TCR beta chains were listed by the study as associated with cytomegalovirus. Roughly uniform sequencing depth across donors was assumed in presence/absence analyses, although this assumption may not hold. A later analysis found that TCR association rates varied across HLA loci, with DRB1 alleles showing the most associated TCRs and HLA-C alleles the fewest. Because counts were too low, seventeen rarely observed V segments, including chromosome 9 orphons, were left out of the earlier analysis of about 620 of the donors. A later analysis found that most CMV-associated TCR beta chains appeared HLA-restricted, with HLA associations seemingly driven largely by CMV exposure. The cohort was sequenced for TCR beta chains only, and without alpha or paired-chain data the features that could be detected were limited. V-gene and J-gene trimming of TCR beta chains was associated with a missense DCLRE1C variant in a later genetic analysis, and the association was replicated in an independent cohort. In a later analysis, 16,951 TCR beta sequences were associated with specific HLA alleles at a false discovery rate of 0.05. A later genetic analysis reported fewer N-insertions in productive TCRs among donors in an Asian-associated ancestry cluster than the 666-donor mean. A later analysis found that HLA-associated TCR beta chains were more clonally expanded and had lower generation probabilities than equally common non-associated chains. CMV serostatus was the only immune exposure information available for the cohort. Broadly in line with IMGT annotations, most TCR beta V segments showed up in productive rearrangements about 87% or about 30% of the time in an earlier analysis of approximately 640 of the donors. A further reported finding was that TCR beta sequences accurately predicted the HLA-A and HLA-B alleles for most subjects in the first cohort. It was suggested by the authors that the approach could potentially be generalized to other disease states and immunological phenotypes. The 87-base-pair reads could not distinguish some IMGT-functional V segments, including TRBV6-2 and TRBV6-3, so those segments were excluded. The sequencing pipeline was judged likely to have produced a cluster of highly shared sequence variants as a technical artifact. Most TCR sequences were seen in very few donors, while some public TCRs were found in many individuals. Linkage disequilibrium might explain the correlated functional status among segregating V segments, but an unknown experimental factor could not be excluded. Because some donors lacked HLA typing at each locus, the association tests relied only on the typed subset. Strong co-occurrence of HLA alleles, especially DR and DQ, made assigning TCR associations to individual alleles difficult. In both the original and validation cohorts, the classifier was reported to diagnose cytomegalovirus status with high specificity and sensitivity. A later analysis reported that several top co-occurrence clusters appeared linked to parvovirus B19, influenza, CMV and Epstein-Barr virus.

The sample was PBMCs. The receptor was isolated from a woman aged 45-65 years in good health and CMV-seropositive. The sequence links TRBV15 to TRBJ2-5, with 8 bases aligning to TRBD1. The nucleotides read TGTGCCACCAGCATGGGACAGGCCCCTCGGGCGCAGTACTTC. Its amino acids are CATSMGQAPRAQYF.